This T cell receptor (beta chain) was sequenced in a study of cytomegalovirus exposure and HLA in healthy donors. Study results and limitations: Highly shared variants forming one cluster were likely a sequencing artifact. Researchers reported in a later analysis that a missense DCLRE1C variant was tied to TCR beta V- and J-gene trimming.

PCR used 60 Vbeta primers and 13 Jbeta primers. The table came from immunoSEQ multiplex PCR; TCRdb's copy has only in-frame clones and leaves some out. Of some 190,000 clones listed, 70% to 75% were seen once; the top ten hold approximately 5%. Healthy individuals who donated bone marrow served as the donors. Germline CDR1 reads MNHEY; CDR2 reads SMNVEV (reference sequence). V lost 5 bases, J lost 5 bases, and 9 bases stayed unmatched. The CDR3 contains 15 residues. A note on this clone: What it recognizes is unknown.

The sequence derives from a man in his thirties or forties in good health and CMV-seropositive. The sequencing sample was made of PBMCs. The chain is built from TRBV27 and TRBJ1-2; 9 bases are shared with TRBD1. CDR3 bases: TGTGCCAGCAGTAGAGCCGGACAGGGGAGTTATGGCTACACCTTC. Translating gives CASSRAGQGSYGYTF.